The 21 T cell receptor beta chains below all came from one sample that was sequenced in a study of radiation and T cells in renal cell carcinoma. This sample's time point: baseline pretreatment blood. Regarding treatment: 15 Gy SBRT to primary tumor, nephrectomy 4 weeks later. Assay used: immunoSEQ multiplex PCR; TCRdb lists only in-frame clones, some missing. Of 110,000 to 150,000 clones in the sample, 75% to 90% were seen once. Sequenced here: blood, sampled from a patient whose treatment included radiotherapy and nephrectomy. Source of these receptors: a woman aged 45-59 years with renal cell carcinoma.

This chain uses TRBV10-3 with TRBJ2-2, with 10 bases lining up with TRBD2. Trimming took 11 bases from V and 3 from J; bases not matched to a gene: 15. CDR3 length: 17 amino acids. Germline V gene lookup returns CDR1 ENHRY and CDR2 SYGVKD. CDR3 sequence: CACNNQRGGLDTGELFF. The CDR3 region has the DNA TGTGCCTGCAACAACCAGCGGGGGGGCCTGGACACCGGGGAGCTGTTTTTT.

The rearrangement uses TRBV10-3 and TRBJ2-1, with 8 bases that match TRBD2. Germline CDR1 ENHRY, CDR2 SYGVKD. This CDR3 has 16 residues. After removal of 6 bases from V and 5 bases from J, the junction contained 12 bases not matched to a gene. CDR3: CAISPTSGGLDNEQFF. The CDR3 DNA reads TGTGCCATCAGCCCCACAAGCGGGGGCCTGGACAATGAGCAGTTCTTC.

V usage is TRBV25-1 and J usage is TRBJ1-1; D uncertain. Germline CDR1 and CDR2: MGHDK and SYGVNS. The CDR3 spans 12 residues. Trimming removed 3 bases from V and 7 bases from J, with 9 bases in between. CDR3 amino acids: CASSDLANEAFF. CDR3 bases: TGTGCCAGCAGTGATCTAGCAAATGAAGCTTTCTTT.

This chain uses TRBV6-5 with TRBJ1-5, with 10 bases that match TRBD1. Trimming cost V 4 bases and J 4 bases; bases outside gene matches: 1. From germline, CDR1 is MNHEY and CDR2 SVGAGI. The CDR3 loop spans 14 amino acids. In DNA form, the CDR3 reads TGTGCCAGCAGTTTGGACAGGGGGAATCAGCCCCAGCATTTT. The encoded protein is CASSLDRGNQPQHF.

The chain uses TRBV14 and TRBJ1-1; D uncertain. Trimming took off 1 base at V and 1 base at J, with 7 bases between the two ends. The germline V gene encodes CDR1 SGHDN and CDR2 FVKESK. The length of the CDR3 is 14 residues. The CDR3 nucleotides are TGTGCCAGCAGCCAAGGACGGCGGAACACTGAAGCTTTCTTT. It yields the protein CASSQGRRNTEAFF.

CDR3 nucleotides: TGTGCCAGCAAGAAGGCGGGAAGCTACGAGCAGTACTTC. Protein sequence: CASKKAGSYEQYF. This rearrangement joins TRBV5-6 to TRBJ2-7, with D possibly matching TRBD2 (6 bases). CDR1 and CDR2 (germline): SGHDT, YYEEEE. V lost 6 bases and J lost 3, with 13 bases in between. There are 13 residues in the CDR3. The complete variable domain, with remaining parts taken from reference TRBV5-6 and TRBJ2-7, reads DAGVTQSPTHLIKTRGQQVTLRCSPKSGHDTVSWYQQALGQGPQFIFQYYEEEERQRGNFPDRFSGHQFPNYSSELNVNALLLGDSALYLCASKKAGSYEQYFGPGTRLTVT.

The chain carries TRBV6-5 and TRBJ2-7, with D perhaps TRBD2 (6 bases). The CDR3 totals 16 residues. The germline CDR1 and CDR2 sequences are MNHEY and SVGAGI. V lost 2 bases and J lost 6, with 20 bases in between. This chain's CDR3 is CASSYIYGGSGSEQYF. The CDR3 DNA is TGTGCCAGCAGTTACATTTACGGGGGAAGCGGCTCCGAGCAGTACTTC.

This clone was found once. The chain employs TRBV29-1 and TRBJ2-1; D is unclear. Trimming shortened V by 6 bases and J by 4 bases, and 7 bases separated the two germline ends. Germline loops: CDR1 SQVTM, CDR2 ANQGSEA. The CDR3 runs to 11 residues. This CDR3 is CSVDGYNEQFF. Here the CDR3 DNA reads TGCAGCGTAGACGGTTACAATGAGCAGTTCTTC.

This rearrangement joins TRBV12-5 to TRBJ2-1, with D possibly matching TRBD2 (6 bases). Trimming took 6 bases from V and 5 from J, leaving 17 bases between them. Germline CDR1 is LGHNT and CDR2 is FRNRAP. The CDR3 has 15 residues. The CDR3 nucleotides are TGTGCTAGTGGCCCGGGCGGGGTTGGCAACAATGAGCAGTTCTTC. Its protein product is CASGPGGVGNNEQFF.

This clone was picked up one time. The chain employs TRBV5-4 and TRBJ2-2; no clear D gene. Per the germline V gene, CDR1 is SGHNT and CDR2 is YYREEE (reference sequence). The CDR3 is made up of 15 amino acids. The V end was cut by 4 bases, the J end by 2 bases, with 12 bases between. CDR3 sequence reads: CASSPDWLNTGELFF. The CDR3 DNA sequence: TGTGCCAGCAGCCCTGACTGGCTCAACACCGGGGAGCTGTTTTTT.

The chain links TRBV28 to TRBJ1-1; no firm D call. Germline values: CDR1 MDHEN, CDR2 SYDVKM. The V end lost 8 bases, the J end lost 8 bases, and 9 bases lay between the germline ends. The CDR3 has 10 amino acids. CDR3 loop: CASGYPEAFF. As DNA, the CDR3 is TGTGCCAGCGGCTACCCCGAAGCTTTCTTT.

DNA of the CDR3: TGTGCCAGCAGTACAGCGGAGAAGCACACTGAAGCTTTCTTT. It encodes CASSTAEKHTEAFF. The genes are TRBV6-6 and TRBJ1-1; D unclear. Trimming cost V 5 bases and J 3 bases, with 13 bases left between them. CDR1 and CDR2 (germline): MNHNY, SVGAGI (reference sequence). This CDR3 has 14 residues.

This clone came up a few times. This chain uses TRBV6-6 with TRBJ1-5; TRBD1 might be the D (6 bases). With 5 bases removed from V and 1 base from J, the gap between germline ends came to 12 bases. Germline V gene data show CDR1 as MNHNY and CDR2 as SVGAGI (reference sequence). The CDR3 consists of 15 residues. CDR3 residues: CASSPVRGSNQPQHF. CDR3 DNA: TGTGCCAGCAGTCCCGTGAGGGGGAGCAATCAGCCCCAGCATTTT.

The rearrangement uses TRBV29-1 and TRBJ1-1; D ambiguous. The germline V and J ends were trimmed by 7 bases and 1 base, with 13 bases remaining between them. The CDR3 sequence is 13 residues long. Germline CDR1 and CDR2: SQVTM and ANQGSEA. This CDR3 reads CSGGEGGNTEAFF. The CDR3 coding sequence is TGCAGCGGAGGAGAGGGAGGGAACACTGAAGCTTTCTTT.

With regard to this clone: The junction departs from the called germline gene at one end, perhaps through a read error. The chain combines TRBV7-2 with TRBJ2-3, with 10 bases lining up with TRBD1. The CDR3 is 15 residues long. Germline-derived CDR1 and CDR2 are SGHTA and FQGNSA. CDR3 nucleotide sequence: TGTGCCAGCAACCCAGACAGGGGGCTGACAGGTACGCAGTATTTT. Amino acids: CASNPDRGLTGTQYF.

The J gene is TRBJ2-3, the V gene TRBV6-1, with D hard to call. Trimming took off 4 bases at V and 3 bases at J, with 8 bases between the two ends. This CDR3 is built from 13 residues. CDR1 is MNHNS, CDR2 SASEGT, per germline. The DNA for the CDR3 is TGTGCCAGCAGTGCAGACGGAACAGATACGCAGTATTTT. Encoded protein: CASSADGTDTQYF.

The CDR3 nucleotides read TGTGCCAGCAGTCCCGGGACAGGGGGAGGTCAGCCCCAGCATTTT. Amino acid sequence: CASSPGTGGGQPQHF. This chain connects TRBV2 to TRBJ1-5; 11 bases map to TRBD1. The CDR3 has 15 amino acids. With 5 bases clipped from V and 6 bases from J, the junction kept 6 bases outside the gene matches. The V gene's germline CDR1 is SNHLY and CDR2 FYNNEI.

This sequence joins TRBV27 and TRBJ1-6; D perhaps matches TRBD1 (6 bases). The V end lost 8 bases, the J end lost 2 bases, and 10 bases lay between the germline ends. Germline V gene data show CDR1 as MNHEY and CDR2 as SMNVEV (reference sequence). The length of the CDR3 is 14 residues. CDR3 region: CASGDIAYNSPLHF. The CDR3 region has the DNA TGTGCCAGCGGGGACATCGCCTATAATTCACCCCTCCACTTT.

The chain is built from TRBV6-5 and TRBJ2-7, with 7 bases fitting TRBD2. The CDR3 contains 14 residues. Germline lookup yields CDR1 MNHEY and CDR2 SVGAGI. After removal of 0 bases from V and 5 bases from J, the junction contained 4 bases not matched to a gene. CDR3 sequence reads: CASSYSGGHNEQYF. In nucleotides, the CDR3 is TGTGCCAGCAGTTACTCGGGAGGGCACAACGAGCAGTACTTC.

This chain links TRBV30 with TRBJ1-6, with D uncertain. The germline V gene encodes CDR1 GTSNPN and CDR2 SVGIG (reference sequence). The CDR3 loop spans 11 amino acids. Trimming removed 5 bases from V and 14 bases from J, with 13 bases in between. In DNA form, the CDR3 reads TGTGCCTGGCATTCACAATATTCCCTCCACTTT. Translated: CAWHSQYSLHF.

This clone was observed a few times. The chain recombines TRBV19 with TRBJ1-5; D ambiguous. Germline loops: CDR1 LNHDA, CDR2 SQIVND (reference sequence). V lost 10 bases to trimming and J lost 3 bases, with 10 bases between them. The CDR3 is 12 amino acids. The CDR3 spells CATRGPNQPQHF. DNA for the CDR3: TGTGCCACCCGGGGTCCCAATCAGCCCCAGCATTTT.